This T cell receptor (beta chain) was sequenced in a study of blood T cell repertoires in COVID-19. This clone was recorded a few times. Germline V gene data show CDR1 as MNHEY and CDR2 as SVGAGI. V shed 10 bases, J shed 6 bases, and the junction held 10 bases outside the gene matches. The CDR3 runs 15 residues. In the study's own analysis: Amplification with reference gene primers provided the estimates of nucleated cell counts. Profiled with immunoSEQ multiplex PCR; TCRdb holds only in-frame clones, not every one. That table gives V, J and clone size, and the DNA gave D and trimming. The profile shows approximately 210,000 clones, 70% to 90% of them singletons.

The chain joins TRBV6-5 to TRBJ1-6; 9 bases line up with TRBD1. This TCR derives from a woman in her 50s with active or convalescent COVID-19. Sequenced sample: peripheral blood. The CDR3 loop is CATQLPGQGNSPLHF. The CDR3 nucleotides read TGTGCCACCCAATTACCGGGACAGGGTAATTCACCCCTCCACTTT.